Listed below are T cell receptor beta chains from one sample, sequenced in a study of blood T cell repertoires in COVID-19. Produced via immunoSEQ multiplex PCR; TCRdb's table is partial and in-frame only. The profile shows fewer than 350,000 clones, 85% of them singletons. Source material: PBMCs or T cells enriched from blood (not recorded which). These receptors came from a woman in her 50s who had recovered from COVID-19. Both conserved end residues are part of each CDR3. D genes are given only for firm matches. Not all rows give a size; the values are once, few, many and, for expanded clones, a class.

size,D,V,J,CDR3,DNA
NA,NA,TRBV6-5,TRBJ2-6,CASSTSSGANVLTF,TGTGCCAGCAGTACGAGCTCTGGGGCCAACGTCCTGACTTTC
once,NA,TRBV29-1,TRBJ1-3,CSVEPGYSGNTIYF,TGCAGCGTTGAGCCAGGGTACTCTGGAAACACCATATATTTT
NA,NA,TRBV19,TRBJ1-5,CASRDSRRGNQPQHF,TGTGCCAGCCGGGACTCCAGGCGGGGCAATCAGCCCCAGCATTTT
NA,TRBD2,TRBV24-1,TRBJ2-2,CATSSGRLSGELFF,TGTGCCACCAGTAGCGGGAGGCTCTCCGGGGAGCTGTTTTTT
NA,TRBD2,TRBV10-1,TRBJ2-7,CASSEIRGGSLYEQYF,TGCGCCAGCAGTGAGATCCGCGGCGGGAGCCTCTACGAGCAGTACTTC
NA,NA,TRBV10-1,TRBJ1-5,CASTTGDQPQHF,TGCGCCAGCACCACAGGCGATCAGCCCCAGCATTTT
NA,TRBD2,TRBV6-4,TRBJ2-2,CASSPTSGNTGELFF,TGTGCCAGCAGCCCGACTAGCGGGAACACCGGGGAGCTGTTTTTT
NA,TRBD2,TRBV11-2,TRBJ2-7,CASSLASGYEQYF,TGTGCCAGCAGCTTAGCTAGCGGTTACGAGCAGTACTTC
NA,TRBD1,TRBV28,TRBJ1-2,CAITRAGGENYGYTF,TGTGCCATCACACGGGCAGGGGGAGAAAACTATGGCTACACCTTC
once,NA,TRBV30,TRBJ1-4,CAWSVTPVDEKLFF,TGTGCCTGGAGTGTAACCCCGGTAGATGAAAAACTGTTTTTT
NA,TRBD2,TRBV7-8,TRBJ2-3,CASSLFERGGDTQYF,TGTGCCAGCAGCTTATTTGAGCGGGGGGGGGATACGCAGTATTTT
NA,TRBD1,TRBV5-1,TRBJ2-3,CASNPSGGLTDTQYF,TGCGCCAGCAATCCGTCAGGGGGCCTCACAGATACGCAGTATTTT
NA,NA,TRBV6-5,TRBJ1-2,CASSGGRSGYTF,TGTGCCAGCAGCGGGGGGCGCTCTGGCTACACCTTC
NA,TRBD1,TRBV6-5,TRBJ1-2,CASRPDRAGGYTF,TGTGCCAGCAGGCCAGACAGGGCAGGTGGCTACACCTTC
once,NA,TRBV6-5,TRBJ1-2,CASSYSSEGGAYGYTF,TGTGCCAGCAGTTACTCGAGTGAAGGCGGGGCCTATGGCTACACCTTC
NA,NA,TRBV19,TRBJ1-2,CASRGQIYGYTF,TGTGCCAGTAGAGGACAGATCTATGGCTACACCTTC
NA,NA,TRBV5-4,TRBJ2-3,CASSLPVGPTLTDTQYF,TGTGCCAGCAGCTTACCGGTGGGGCCAACCCTCACAGATACGCAGTATTTT
NA,TRBD1,TRBV7-9,TRBJ2-7,CASSHGTGPYEQYF,TGTGCCAGCAGCCATGGGACAGGGCCCTACGAGCAGTACTTC
NA,TRBD1,TRBV12-3/TRBV12-4,TRBJ1-2,CASSPPGGGGYTF,TGTGCCAGCAGTCCTCCAGGGGGCGGTGGCTACACCTTC
NA,NA,TRBV27,TRBJ1-4,CASSLTRGNEKLFF,TGTGCCAGCAGTCTTACCCGGGGGAATGAAAAACTGTTTTTT
NA,NA,TRBV28,TRBJ1-2,CASTPLPDYGYTF,TGTGCCAGCACCCCCCTTCCGGACTATGGCTACACCTTC
NA,NA,TRBV18,TRBJ1-3,CASSATGLAGNTIYF,TGTGCCAGCTCAGCGACGGGACTGGCTGGAAACACCATATATTTT
NA,TRBD2,TRBV13,TRBJ2-1,CASSPPLSGRAGEQFF,TGTGCCAGCAGCCCCCCCCTTAGCGGGAGGGCGGGCGAGCAGTTCTTC
NA,NA,TRBV24-1,TRBJ2-3,CATSETKLALTDTQYF,TGTGCCACCAGTGAAACGAAACTAGCTCTCACAGATACGCAGTATTTT
NA,TRBD1,TRBV18,TRBJ2-2,CASSPTGQGGTGELFF,TGTGCCAGCTCACCAACAGGACAGGGAGGTACCGGGGAGCTGTTTTTT
NA,NA,TRBV6-1,TRBJ1-2,CASSEEVGQPRRYGYTF,TGTGCCAGCAGTGAAGAAGTAGGACAGCCAAGAAGGTATGGCTACACCTTC
NA,NA,TRBV6-5,TRBJ1-2,CASSYSRGYTF,TGTGCCAGCAGTTACTCGCGTGGCTACACCTTC
NA,TRBD1,TRBV6-5,TRBJ1-1,CASSGGWDTEAFF,TGTGCCAGTTCAGGGGGCTGGGACACTGAAGCTTTCTTT
NA,TRBD2,TRBV18,TRBJ2-1,CASSSQSGSFYNEQFF,TGTGCCAGCTCATCCCAAAGCGGGAGTTTCTACAATGAGCAGTTCTTC
NA,NA,TRBV11-2,TRBJ2-3,CASSLGVGTDTQYF,TGTGCCAGCAGCTTAGGAGTAGGCACAGATACGCAGTATTTT
NA,NA,TRBV9,TRBJ2-7,CASSVGPGFSYEQYF,TGTGCCAGCAGCGTAGGACCGGGATTCTCCTACGAGCAGTACTTC
NA,NA,TRBV6-1,TRBJ2-5,CASSENQGAWETQYF,TGTGCCAGCAGTGAAAACCAGGGCGCCTGGGAGACCCAGTACTTC
NA,TRBD2,TRBV7-2,TRBJ2-1,CASSLVASGNDEQFF,TGTGCCAGCAGCTTAGTGGCTAGCGGGAACGATGAGCAGTTCTTC
NA,NA,TRBV5-5,TRBJ2-5,CASNTGGGQETQYF,TGTGCCAGCAATACCGGCGGCGGCCAAGAGACCCAGTACTTC
NA,TRBD1,TRBV4-2,TRBJ1-1,CASSQGDRLNTEAFF,TGTGCCAGCAGCCAAGGGGACAGATTGAACACTGAAGCTTTCTTT
NA,TRBD1,TRBV27,TRBJ1-1,CASSLGQGAENTEAFF,TGTGCCAGCAGTTTGGGACAGGGGGCCGAGAACACTGAAGCTTTCTTT
NA,TRBD1,TRBV25-1,TRBJ1-1,CASSARQGRTEAFF,TGTGCCAGCAGTGCCAGACAGGGGCGAACTGAAGCTTTCTTT
NA,TRBD1,TRBV2,TRBJ1-5,CASSLTGGVNQPQHF,TGTGCCAGCAGCCTGACAGGGGGAGTCAATCAGCCCCAGCATTTT
NA,NA,TRBV15,TRBJ1-5,CATSVWRQPQHF,TGTGCCACCAGCGTATGGAGGCAGCCCCAGCATTTT
once,TRBD2,TRBV5-4,TRBJ2-3,CASSLGGGRSSTDTQYF,TGTGCCAGCAGCTTGGGAGGCGGGAGGTCTAGCACAGATACGCAGTATTTT
few,NA,TRBV5-1,TRBJ1-4,CASSPTEGGSEKLFF,TGCGCCAGCAGCCCCACGGAGGGGGGGAGTGAAAAACTGTTTTTT
NA,TRBD1,TRBV29-1,TRBJ1-2,CSVTGTGSYGYTF,TGCAGCGTAACCGGGACAGGGAGCTATGGCTACACCTTC
NA,TRBD2,TRBV3-1/TRBV3-2,TRBJ2-1,CASSQSSGNYNEQFF,TGTGCCAGCAGCCAATCTAGCGGCAATTACAATGAGCAGTTCTTC
NA,TRBD2,TRBV12-5,TRBJ2-1,CASASGTSSYNEQFF,TGTGCTAGTGCCTCCGGGACTAGCTCCTACAATGAGCAGTTCTTC
few,TRBD1,TRBV28,TRBJ1-2,CASSSQGAGYGGYTF,TGTGCCAGCAGTTCCCAGGGGGCTGGTTATGGGGGCTACACCTTC
NA,NA,TRBV12-3/TRBV12-4,TRBJ1-2,CASSFPAGYGYTF,TGTGCCAGCAGTTTTCCGGCAGGCTATGGCTACACCTTC
NA,NA,TRBV27,TRBJ1-2,CASSPAGNYGYTF,TGTGCCAGCAGTCCGGCGGGGAACTATGGCTACACCTTC
NA,NA,TRBV7-2,TRBJ2-2,CASSGESFTGELFF,TGTGCCAGCAGTGGTGAGAGTTTCACCGGGGAGCTGTTTTTT
NA,NA,TRBV7-9,TRBJ2-5,CASSLFDSQETQYF,TGTGCCAGCAGCTTATTTGACAGCCAAGAGACCCAGTACTTC
NA,TRBD1,TRBV6-5,TRBJ2-7,CASSYRGQASYEQYF,TGTGCCAGCAGTTACCGGGGACAGGCCTCCTACGAGCAGTACTTC
NA,NA,TRBV7-2,TRBJ2-5,CASSLGAPRQETQYF,TGTGCCAGCAGCTTGGGGGCCCCACGACAAGAGACCCAGTACTTC
NA,TRBD1,TRBV30,TRBJ1-6,CAWGRDRGSPLHF,TGTGCCTGGGGCCGGGACAGGGGGTCACCCCTCCACTTT